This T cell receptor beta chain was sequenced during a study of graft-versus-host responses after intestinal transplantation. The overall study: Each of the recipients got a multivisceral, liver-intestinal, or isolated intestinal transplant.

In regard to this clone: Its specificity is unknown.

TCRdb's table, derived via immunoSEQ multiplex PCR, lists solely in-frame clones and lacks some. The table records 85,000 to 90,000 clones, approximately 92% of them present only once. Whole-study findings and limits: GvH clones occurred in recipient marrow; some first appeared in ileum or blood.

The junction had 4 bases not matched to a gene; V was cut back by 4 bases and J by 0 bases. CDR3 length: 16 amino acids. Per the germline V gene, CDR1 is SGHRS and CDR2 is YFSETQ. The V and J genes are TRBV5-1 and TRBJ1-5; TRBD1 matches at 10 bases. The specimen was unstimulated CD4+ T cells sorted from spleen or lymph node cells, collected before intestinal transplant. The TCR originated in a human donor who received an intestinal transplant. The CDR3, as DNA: TGCGCCAGCAGCATAGGGACAGGGGATAGCAATCAGCCCCAGCATTTT. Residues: CASSIGTGDSNQPQHF. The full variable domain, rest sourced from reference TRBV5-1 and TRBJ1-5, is KAGVTQTPRYLIKTRGQQVTLSCSPISGHRSVSWYQQTPGQGLQFLFEYFSETQRNKGNFPGRFSGRQFSNSRSEMNVSTLELGDSALYLCASSIGTGDSNQPQHFGDGTRLSIL.